This T cell receptor beta chain was sequenced during a study of OX40 agonist ivuxolimab in advanced cancers. Broader study findings: Among the nonresponders, some also had low normalized T-cell clonal expansion.

About this clone itself: What it binds is unknown.

V gave up 7 bases and J gave up 1 base, with 12 bases separating them. Per germline, CDR1 MNHEY and CDR2 SMNVEV (reference sequence). This CDR3 is built from 14 residues. Here immunoSEQ multiplex PCR was the method, and the copy in TCRdb shows in-frame clones only, minus some. This table has nearly 35,000 clones, about 90% appearing once. The rearrangement joins TRBV27 to TRBJ2-3; D remains unclear. The clonotype was recovered from an adult with an advanced solid tumor such as melanoma, head and neck, liver or kidney cancer. Material: CD4+ or CD8+ T cells sorted from blood, obtained in a trial of the OX40 agonist ivuxolimab. CDR3 sequence: CASTDQLGTDTQYF. The CDR3 bases are TGTGCCAGCACCGACCAACTCGGCACAGATACGCAGTATTTT.